The subject of this entry is one TCR beta chain. Its specificity is not known. The sample originates from a study of blood T cells in healthy people across ages. CDR3 length: 16 residues. Germline V lookup: CDR1 SGHTA, CDR2 FQGNSA. Trimming took off 0 bases at V and 2 bases at J, with 10 bases between the two ends. Together with a sample-barcoded 5' primer, a J-beta primer mix was included in a second PCR lasting about 7 to 11 cycles. TCRdb ran MiXCR on the 5' RACE reads and lists one entry per CDR3 protein. The table shows around 790,000 distinct CDR3 sequences, with under 55% occurring only once. Study-wide results and caveats: PBMCs went unsorted, and a conclusive naive versus antigen-experienced comparison was therefore prevented.

V gene TRBV7-2 combines with J gene TRBJ2-2, with D possibly matching TRBD2 (6 bases). The receptor comes from a man aged 60 to 75 in good health. The specimen was blood. This CDR3 is CASSLAAGLNTGELFF. CDR3 coding DNA: TGTGCCAGCAGCTTAGCGGCGGGACTTAACACCGGGGAGCTGTTTTTT.